Reported below is one T cell receptor beta chain. Its antigen is still unknown. Nothing much larger sits one base from this clone, and base qualities are not available. This specimen belongs to a study of blood T cell repertoires in COVID-19 (dated by TCRdb to the early 2020s). Concerning the study at large: Samples from collaborators originated in the United States, Italy and Spain and spanned both the acute and convalescent phases of COVID-19. The prospective study material was composed of cDNA or gDNA derived from T cells, B-cell-depleted T cells, or PBMCs. The dataset comprised deeply sampled blood TCRbeta repertoires from subjects exposed to, actively infected with, or recovered from COVID-19. Nearly every sample came with metadata listing a de-identified subject ID, COVID-19 status, age in years and sex. The repertoires were released in a freely available public database intended as a resource for research on the immune response to SARS-CoV-2. Samples were obtained from the ongoing ImmuneRACE study (first 160 participants) and from 1,254 subjects provided by 6 global collaborators. Where HLA class I and class II types were available, the types were taken from metadata supplied by the sample provider, not from assay-based typing. The research as a whole found: Clinical and demographic metadata were provided uncurated, with the amount varying by source and participant.

Participants in the prospective study were enrolled through a virtual design, were aged roughly 18 to 90 years, and lived in 24 United States geographic areas. In the prospective study, cohorts were assigned on the basis of participant-reported clinical history obtained from a screening survey and a study questionnaire. Recovered participants in ImmuneRACE Cohort 3 were defined by two consecutive negative NP/OP PCR tests, clearance by a healthcare professional, or resolution of symptoms. Mobile phlebotomists in the prospective study collected whole blood, serum and a nasopharyngeal or oropharyngeal swab from every participant. Prospective study participants could optionally give additional blood draws and questionnaires over an approximately 2-month period. Prospective study blood samples were shipped either frozen or at room temperature before DNA extraction. TCRbeta CDR3 regions were amplified from genomic DNA by means of the immunoSEQ Assay, a bias-controlled multiplex PCR. The study's processing was this. The number of nucleated cells in each sample was estimated from the amplification of reference gene primers within the assay. Sequence reads were collapsed and filtered to measure the absolute abundance of every unique TCRbeta CDR3 rearrangement. Productive Simpson clonality was computed per sample as the square root of Simpson's diversity index over productive rearrangements. The table was pulled from immuneACCESS by TCRdb, which kept in-frame rearrangements only. Such tables lose some clones; where checked, under half of the loss comes from unresolved V genes, and the rest has no known cause. V and J calls and clone size are given by that table; D and trimming were obtained from the DNA. The sample contains roughly 320,000 clones, 65% to 90% of them found a single time. The ten largest clones take up about 4.6% of the sample.

The TCR sequence derives from a man between 25 and 39 years old who had recovered from COVID-19. The sample comprised PBMCs or T cells enriched from blood (not recorded which).

The CDR3: CASSPRRSEKLFF. The bases are TGTGCCAGCAGCCCACGGCGGAGTGAAAAACTGTTTTTT. The V gene is TRBV7-9 and the J gene is TRBJ1-4; the D gene cannot be resolved reliably. Its CDR3 holds 13 amino acids, cysteine through phenylalanine. Only the CDR3 DNA stays, 39 bases, in frame from base 1. The trim is 5 bases for V and 7 bases for J, with a gap of 11 bases between the germline ends. CDR1 and CDR2 are drawn from the germline V gene (reference sequence): SEHNR, FQNEAQ.